This T cell receptor beta chain was found in a study of response to subunit inactivated influenza vaccine listed by TCRdb under 2018. Some background on the complete study: The study used deep quantitative T cell receptor repertoire profiling to track responses to a trivalent subunit inactivated influenza vaccine.

This clonotype appeared a few times. What this receptor recognizes is not known. The sample holds no much larger clone one base away, and base qualities are not on file. Library creation used RT-PCR. The data were produced on an Illumina HiSeq 2500. The raw public reads went through TCRdb reprocessing: fastp at Q25, MiXCR clone calling, in-frame beta chains kept. CDR3 protein duplicates are merged, each entry listing the most common genes and DNA. Here the sample has 600,000 to 700,000 distinct CDR3 sequences; 11% to 15% occur a single time. The ten largest account for less than 9% of the sample. What the study reported, not specific to this receptor: According to the authors, only a limited number of new T cells may be recruited by each seasonal influenza vaccination.

The CDR3 numbers 15 residues from cysteine through phenylalanine. The sequence is cut down to CDR3 DNA, 45 bases in frame from base 1. The V end gives up 3 bases and the J end 0 bases, leaving 5 bases in the junction not matched to a gene. CDR1 and CDR2, looked up from the germline V gene, are SGDLS and YYNGEE. The chain joins TRBV9 to TRBJ1-1, with TRBD1 matching 7 junction bases. Here the sequenced sample was PBMCs from blood, taken 14 days before vaccination. The clonotype was recovered from a man over 45 who received an inactivated influenza vaccine. Donor details come from another sample of the same person, matched by shared clones. The CDR3 amino acid sequence is: CASSASGGMNTEAFF. The DNA reads as follows: TGTGCCAGCAGCGCCTCAGGGGGGATGAACACTGAAGCTTTCTTT.